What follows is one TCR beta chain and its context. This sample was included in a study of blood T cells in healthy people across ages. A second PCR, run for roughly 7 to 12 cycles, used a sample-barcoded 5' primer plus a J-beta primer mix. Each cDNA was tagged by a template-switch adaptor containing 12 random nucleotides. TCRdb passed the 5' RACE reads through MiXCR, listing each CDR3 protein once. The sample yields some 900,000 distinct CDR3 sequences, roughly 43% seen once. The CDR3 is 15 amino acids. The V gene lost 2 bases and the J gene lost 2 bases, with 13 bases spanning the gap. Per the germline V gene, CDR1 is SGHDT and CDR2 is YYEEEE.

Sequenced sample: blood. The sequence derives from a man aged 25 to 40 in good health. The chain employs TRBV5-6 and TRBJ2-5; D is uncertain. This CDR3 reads CASSLSPAGQETQYF. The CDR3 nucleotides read TGTGCCAGCAGCTTAAGTCCGGCAGGACAAGAGACCCAGTACTTC.